This T cell receptor beta chain appears in the sequencing data of a study of T-cell memory formation after mild COVID-19. This CDR3 is built from 13 residues. The ends were cut back, 5 bases at V and 0 bases at J, with 7 bases in the middle. CDR1 and CDR2 (germline): SGHVS, FNYEAQ. In TCRdb, the 5' RACE reads were re-called with MiXCR into one record per CDR3 protein. The repertoire holds about 290,000 distinct CDR3 sequences, 15% to 20% seen once, with roughly a fifth in the top ten. The genes are TRBV7-6 and TRBJ1-1; D not resolved. This TCR was sampled from a man between 18 and 35 years old who had mild COVID-19 (a few samples of this study predate the infection). Cell type and time point are not known. Sequenced: PBMCs or a T cell subset sorted from them (not recorded which). This CDR3 reads CASSRMMNTEAFF. CDR3 sequence (DNA): TGTGCCAGCAGCCGTATGATGAACACTGAAGCTTTCTTT.